This T cell receptor beta chain comes out of a study of spatial heterogeneity in lung cancer (dated by TCRdb to the late 2010s). With regard to the full study: The donors were fewer than 90 patients from the lung TRACERx cohort who had early-stage, untreated non-small cell lung cancer. Follow-up PBMC samples were sequenced whenever available, with a median time to follow-up of around 24 months after resection. The study linked features of the TCR repertoire to counts of nonsynonymous mutations, which were determined by whole-exome sequencing of tumor tissue. In the raw uncorrected reads, each unique combination of TCR and UMI appeared more than ten times on average. Beta-chain transcripts were consistently detected in greater numbers than alpha-chain transcripts, which likely reflected higher beta-chain transcript abundance. In non-small cell lung cancer, the study quantitatively compared TCR alpha and beta repertoires across several tumor regions, matched nontumor lung, and blood. Both alpha and beta chains were TCR-sequenced in samples taken at surgery, namely 220 tumor regions, 61 to 65 matched nontumor lung samples and 45 to 60 PBMC samples.

V and J are trimmed by 6 bases and 4 bases, and the gene matches miss 9 bases of the junction. The CDR3, cysteine through phenylalanine, is 15 amino acids long. Only CDR3 DNA is held: 45 bases, read in frame from base 1. Looking up the germline V gene yields CDR1 SNHLY and CDR2 FYNNEI. This sample's time point label indicates: blood at routine non-recurrence follow-up after resection. For TCR sequencing, whole RNA was extracted from tumor and nontumor lung tissue, or from cryopreserved PBMC samples, and no cell sorting was done. A patient was chosen for TCR sequencing only when enough RNA was available from at least two tumor regions. The protocol used for the library was 5' RACE. Sequencing was carried out with a NextSeq 500. To allow correction of PCR and sequencing errors, the TCR library protocol tagged every TCR cDNA molecule with a unique molecular identifier. Regarding the original processing steps: Decombinator tools were used for TCR identification, UMI-based error correction and CDR3 extraction. Expanded TCRs were defined as those above a frequency of 2 per 1,000, corresponding to the top 1% of the tumor frequency distribution. Rényi diversity was computed with the R vegan package after subsampling each repertoire 100 times to 5,000 TCRs. CDR3 similarity networks were built from amino acid triplet string-kernel similarity, with CDR3s being connected when pairwise similarity was above 0.82. TCRdb handled the public reads itself, with Q25 trimming in fastp and clone calling in MiXCR, and kept productive beta chains. Identical CDR3 protein sequences are pooled into one entry, listed with their most common genes and DNA. TCRdb, rather than the study authors, made the V and J calls. For this sample there are about 120,000 distinct CDR3 sequences; 12% appear just once. The ten most abundant clones make up around 16% of the sample.

This clonotype was seen only a few times. The antigen it binds to is not known. No much larger clone is present one base from it, and per-base qualities are unavailable. Study-wide conclusions, independent of this receptor: Confirming at a functional level the hypothesis that regional TCRs recognize regional mutations was considered to require additional single-cell paired TCR alpha and beta sequencing. Comparisons of baseline and follow-up blood repertoires included only around 15 patients. Ubiquitous expanded tumor TCRs were found in blood more often at tumor resection than at routine follow-up.

The input for sequencing was PBMCs, taken at follow-up. This clonotype was sampled from a male donor with early-stage non-small cell lung cancer. Rearrangement joined TRBV2 to TRBJ1-5; 7 middle bases align to TRBD1. The CDR3 reads as follows: CASSATGVLNQPQHF. Read as DNA, the sequence is TGTGCCAGCAGCGCCACAGGGGTCTTGAATCAGCCCCAGCATTTT.